The T cell receptor beta chain under discussion was sequenced for a study of T cell clones after liver transplantation. Overall study: At least one year of complete immunosuppression withdrawal without enzymes over twice normal defined tolerance.

Some clones are missing from TCRdb's copy, which holds only in-frame ones; the method was immunoSEQ multiplex PCR. Of about 47,000 clones in the sample, roughly nine tenths were seen once. Trimming pared 3 bases from V and 0 bases from J, leaving 6 bases between. This CDR3 spans 13 amino acids. Germline-derived CDR1 and CDR2 are LNHDA and SQIVND (reference sequence). The chain has TRBV19 and TRBJ2-7; D ambiguous. The receptor was derived from a human patient who received a liver transplant. Some T cells may be supplied by the graft donor. The input for sequencing was CD8+ T cells from blood, taken 12 months after liver transplant. CDR3 loop: CASSIGTSYEQYF. The CDR3, as DNA: TGTGCCAGTAGTATCGGCACCTCCTACGAGCAGTACTTC.